The 6 T cell receptor beta chains below come from one sample, sequenced in a study of T cells after posttransplantation cyclophosphamide. Generated by immunoSEQ multiplex PCR, the TCRdb table keeps only in-frame clones and is missing some. This repertoire holds over 25,000 clones, and none appear only once. The sample was PBMCs. All receptors derive from a woman aged 25-40 years in good health and a related stem cell transplant donor.

The rearrangement uses TRBV5-1 and TRBJ2-3; 8 bases align to TRBD2. CDR1 and CDR2 (germline): SGHRS, YFSETQ. J was trimmed by 1 base and V by 4 bases; bases with no gene match: 8. This CDR3 region has 16 residues. The DNA of the CDR3 is TGCGCCAGCAGCCCGTTTTCAGCGGGGGGCACAGATACGCAGTATTTT. This sequence encodes CASSPFSAGGTDTQYF.

The table lists this clone with a few counts. This rearrangement joins TRBV15 to TRBJ2-1, with 8 bases that match TRBD1. Germline loops: CDR1 LNHNV, CDR2 YYDKDF (reference sequence). V lost 3 bases, J lost 5 bases, and 9 bases stayed unmatched. The CDR3 is 16 residues long. CDR3 amino acids: CATSSQPGQVNNEQFF. The CDR3 DNA is TGTGCCACCAGCAGTCAACCGGGACAGGTCAACAATGAGCAGTTCTTC. The entire variable domain, with the rest obtained from reference TRBV15 and TRBJ2-1, is as follows: DAMVIQNPRYQVTQFGKPVTLSCSQTLNHNVMYWYQQKSSQAPKLLFHYYDKDFNNEADTPDNFQSRRPNTSFCFLDIRSPGLGDTAMYLCATSSQPGQVNNEQFFGPGTRLTVL.

This clone was observed at least ten times. V usage is TRBV9 and J usage is TRBJ1-2; D not certain. Between the trimmed V and J ends, which lost 3 bases and 1 base, there was a span of 10 bases. The CDR3 spans 14 residues. Germline lookup yields CDR1 SGDLS and CDR2 YYNGEE. Here the CDR3 reads CASSGASNNYGYTF. CDR3 DNA sequence: TGTGCCAGCAGCGGGGCCTCAAATAACTATGGCTACACCTTC.

This clone was observed at least ten times. The chain has TRBV19 and TRBJ2-5; D might be TRBD2 (5 bases). V lost 10 bases to trimming and J lost 5 bases, with 20 bases between them. CDR1 and CDR2 from the germline V gene are LNHDA and SQIVND (reference sequence). The CDR3 runs to 14 residues. In DNA, the CDR3 is TGTGCCACTAACGACATAAGGCGAGGGGAGACCCAGTACTTC. Its protein is CATNDIRRGETQYF. Combining the CDR3 with reference TRBV19 and TRBJ2-5 gives the whole variable domain DGGITQSPKYLFRKEGQNVTLSCEQNLNHDAMYWYRQDPGQGLRLIYYSQIVNDFQKGDIAEGYSVSREKKESFPLTVTSAQKNPTAFYLCATNDIRRGETQYFGPGTRLLVL.

Ten or more counts support this clone. This rearrangement joins TRBV10-1 to TRBJ1-2; D possibly corresponds to TRBD1 (6 bases). V lost 5 bases and J 1 base, leaving 14 bases between the germline ends. The CDR3 runs 15 residues. Germline V gives CDR1 WNHNN, CDR2 SYGVQD (reference sequence). This CDR3 is CASSHNRDGNYGYTF. For the CDR3, the DNA is TGCGCCAGCAGTCATAACAGGGATGGTAACTATGGCTACACCTTC.

This clone was seen at least ten times. The chain links TRBV11-1 to TRBJ1-6, with D uncertain. Germline-derived CDR1 and CDR2 are SGHAT and FQDESV (reference sequence). This CDR3 spans 14 amino acids. V lost 5 bases to trimming and J lost 6 bases, with 11 bases between them. The CDR3 region has the DNA TGTGCCAGCAGCGCCGGGTCCCGTAATTCACCCCTCCACTTT. Protein: CASSAGSRNSPLHF.